This T cell receptor beta chain was documented in a study of blood T cell repertoires in COVID-19. As for the study in general: Samples came from the United States, Italy and Spain, spanning acute and convalescent COVID-19. T cells, B-cell-depleted T cells, or PBMCs supplied cDNA or gDNA.

Per the germline V gene, CDR1 is SGDLS and CDR2 is YYNGEE. J gave up 4 bases and V 5 bases, and 7 bases lay outside the gene matches. The CDR3 loop spans 16 amino acids. Sequencing used immunoSEQ multiplex PCR; TCRdb keeps in-frame clones, though not all of them. The sample contains about 270,000 clones, around 89% of which appear only once. The TCR comes from a woman between 25 and 40 years old with acute COVID-19. The chain couples TRBV9 to TRBJ2-3; TRBD2 aligns across 13 bases. Sequenced input: PBMCs or T cells enriched from blood (not recorded which). CDR3 coding DNA: TGTGCCAGCAGTTCGAGGACTAGCGGGGGCGCAGATACGCAGTATTTT. Its protein product is CASSSRTSGGADTQYF. The full variable domain, in which reference TRBV9 and TRBJ2-3 provide the parts outside the CDR3, is DSGVTQTPKHLITATGQRVTLRCSPRSGDLSVYWYQQSLDQGLQFLIQYYNGEERAKGNILERFSAQQFPDLHSELNLSSLELGDSALYFCASSSRTSGGADTQYFGPGTRLTVL.